This T cell receptor beta chain was captured in a study of blood T cell repertoires in COVID-19. In the study overall: There were acute and convalescent COVID-19 samples, and they came from the United States, Italy and Spain.

Assay used: immunoSEQ multiplex PCR; TCRdb lists only in-frame clones, some missing. The data show a few hundred thousand clones, about 90% seen once. This sequence originates from a woman aged 25 to 45 with COVID-19, enrolled during active disease. The specimen was peripheral blood.

The CDR3 DNA reads as TGCGCCAGCAGCCAAGAGCGGCTAGCGGGGGTTAAGGGGACCCAGTACTTC. Translation: CASSQERLAGVKGTQYF. This chain links TRBV4-3 with TRBJ2-5; TRBD2 matches 10 bases. V dropped 0 bases and J dropped 7; count of bases not matched to a gene: 11. The CDR3 is 17 residues long. CDR1 is LGHNA and CDR2 is YSLEER in the germline V gene.